This TCR beta chain was documented in a study of blood T cell repertoires in COVID-19. About the study: Sample material is recorded as cDNA or gDNA derived from T cells, B-cell-depleted T cells, or PBMCs.

V shed 3 bases and J shed 1 base, with 9 bases lying between them. This CDR3 has 14 residues. Germline-derived CDR1 and CDR2 are KGHSH and LQKENI. Notes on this clone: Other nucleotide sequences from this sample produce the same CDR3.

Measured with immunoSEQ multiplex PCR; TCRdb has only the in-frame clones, and not every one. The table lists 250,000 to 350,000 clones, about 86% of them singletons. Sequenced sample: peripheral blood. The TCR was taken from a woman in her 70s with COVID-19, enrolled during active disease. The chain links TRBV18 to TRBJ2-5; no clear D gene. The CDR3 sequence: CASSPLTAQETQYF. As DNA, the CDR3 is TGTGCCAGCTCACCTCTAACAGCCCAAGAGACCCAGTACTTC.